Reported below is one TCR beta chain. This clonotype was detected many times. Its cognate antigen has yet to be identified. Per-base qualities were not stored, and no clone one base away is much larger. The sample comes from a study of T cells in Graves' hyperthyroidism and ophthalmopathy (dated by TCRdb to about 2019). In the study overall: Peripheral blood was collected at initial diagnosis, before any treatment. Thyroid tissue and blood T-cell repertoires from six Graves' hyperthyroidism patients were also compared in the study. Whether ophthalmopathy could be predicted prospectively was tested in an independent validation cohort made up of 18 hyperthyroidism patients plus 17 patients who later progressed to ophthalmopathy. For training and testing, the 100 or so patients in the discovery cohort were randomly divided in a 7:3 ratio. To identify distinguishing TCR V-J signatures, a discovery cohort of around 98 patients was used, comprising 43 with Graves' ophthalmopathy and 57 with stable Graves' hyperthyroidism. Following sampling, methimazole starting at 30 mg daily was given to hyperthyroidism patients, and high-dose intravenous methylprednisolone was given to ophthalmopathy patients. TCR Vbeta CDR3 sequencing of approximately 140 peripheral blood samples (approximately 44 ophthalmopathy, under 80 hyperthyroidism and about 17 progressor patients) is reported in the paper. Summary of the overall study and its limitations: Ophthalmopathy was separated from stable hyperthyroidism by a 13 V-J signature model, with 85% to 90% sensitivity and roughly 81% specificity obtained in cross-validation and 80%/75% obtained in testing. In validation, the model predicted progression to ophthalmopathy with roughly 70% sensitivity and roughly 75% specificity, a median of about 6.7 months before onset. No statistical method was used to fix the sample size in advance, and group allocation was not hidden from the investigators. Most expanded thyroid clonotypes (frequency above 0.001) were also detected in blood, a finding suggesting that blood repertoires may reflect thyroid immune responses.

Moderately to severely active disease, a Clinical Activity Score of at least 3, a NOSPECS grade of at least 4, and a duration under 3 months were present in ophthalmopathy patients. The study excluded patients with uncontrolled infections, other autoimmune diseases, pregnancy or lactation. Clinical symptoms, serum thyroxine and TRAb, thyroid ultrasound, and orbital computed tomography formed the basis for the diagnoses. Ficoll-Paque density gradient centrifugation was used to isolate PBMCs from approximately 11 ml of fresh peripheral blood. Total RNA was extracted with Trizol reagent, and quality was checked on an Agilent 2100 Bioanalyzer. The TCR beta CDR3 regions were amplified from RNA transcripts. A first-round RT-PCR of the TCR CDR3 used the HTBI primer set with the Qiagen OneStep RT-PCR kit. The libraries were constructed in a second round of multiplex PCR and then size-selected and purified. Libraries were sequenced paired-end with 100 bp reads on an Illumina HiSeq2000. On the study's bioinformatics: Raw data were processed with SOAPnuke, discarding reads with adapters, uncalled bases, mean Phred below 15, or no exact constant-primer or identifier match. COPE v1.2.5 was used to merge high-quality paired reads, and clonotypes were defined as unique nucleotide sequences. MiTCR v1.1 was used to align clonotypes to the IMGT TRBV, TRBD and TRBJ reference segments. Analysis was restricted to V-J combinations with a frequency above 0.0001, which covered just over 98% of repertoires. The TCS score was defined as the ratio of F50 (clonal expansion) to E x V (chaos), calculated using BLOSUM62-based TCRdist between CDR3 peptides within each V-J. Welch's t-statistics and random forest reduced roughly 530 V-J features to roughly 13, which were used in a naive Bayes classifier (R e1071). Using fastp trimming at Q25 and MiXCR clonotype assembly, TCRdb reanalyzed the public sequencing data and kept in-frame beta chains. CDR3 protein sequences are deduplicated, and each keeps its most common genes and DNA. The V and J calls and clone size are TCRdb's, not the authors'. The sample table records around 570,000 distinct CDR3 sequences; nearly 20% of these occur just once. Over 45% of the sample is taken by the ten largest.

The sample taken for sequencing was blood. The sequence was obtained from a man aged 35-49 years with Graves' ophthalmopathy.

DNA sequence: TGTGCCAGCAGTAGCAGACGGGGGTCCTATGGCTACACCTTC. This sequence encodes CASSSRRGSYGYTF. The receptor chain draws on TRBV12-3 or TRBV12-4 and TRBJ1-2, with a weak D call of TRBD1 (5 bases match). From the cysteine through the phenylalanine, the CDR3 covers 14 amino acids. CDR3 DNA is the only sequence kept; it has 42 bases, read in frame from the first base. V and J are truncated by 5 bases and 4 bases respectively, leaving an intervening sequence of 14 bases.